This T cell receptor (beta chain) was retrieved from a study of T cell repertoires in cytomegalovirus infection. Across the whole study: A matching HLA type, together with CMV infection, was signaled by public TCR beta signatures. Whole-study findings and limits: Individuals carrying CMV plus the relevant HLA were identified by cumulative frequency of public TCR beta families. Dominant in the ex vivo response were TCR beta clonotypes restricted by HLA-C and specific for CMV.

One entry per CDR3 protein, called by TCRdb with MiXCR from the reads. The top ten hold 10% of the sample, which has approximately 500,000 distinct CDR3 sequences, roughly 10% seen once. Per the germline V gene, CDR1 is SGHTA and CDR2 is FQGNSA. CDR3 size: 13 residues. Trimming left V 5 bases short and J 11 bases short, with 17 bases between. Turning to this clonotype: What it recognizes is unknown. A much larger clonotype is one base distant, so this may be a read error.

Sequencing was performed on PBMCs. This clonotype originated in a human donor in good health (CMV status not recorded). Some clones in this sample may be carry-over from other donors' samples. V usage is TRBV7-2 and J usage is TRBJ2-3; D possibly corresponds to TRBD2 (6 bases). The CDR3 loop is CASSPPTGVMQYF. CDR3 DNA sequence: TGTGCCAGCAGCCCTCCAACGGGAGTTATGCAGTATTTT. The complete variable domain, with remaining parts taken from reference TRBV7-2 and TRBJ2-3, reads GAGVSQSPSNKVTEKGKDVELRCDPISGHTALYWYRQSLGQGLEFLIYFQGNSAPDKSGLPSDRFSAERTGGSVSTLTIQRTQQEDSAVYLCASSPPTGVMQYFGPGTRLTVL.